The 16 T cell receptor beta chains in this list originate from one sample, sequenced in a study of long-term antiretroviral therapy in people with HIV. Researchers ran immunoSEQ v3.0 at survey level. TCRdb keeps only in-frame clones here, not all; method: immunoSEQ multiplex PCR. This sample has 28,000 or so clones, with roughly 93% found just once. The sequencing used unsorted PBMCs, collected 6.2 years after starting antiretroviral therapy. Receptors originate from a man between 40 and 49 years old with HIV.

V gene TRBV10-2 combines with J gene TRBJ1-1; no reliable D call. The CDR3 covers 10 residues. The V end was cut by 8 bases, the J end by 3 bases, with 4 bases between. Per the germline V gene, CDR1 is WSHSY and CDR2 is SAAADI. CDR3 loop: CASRDTEAFF. The CDR3 DNA sequence: TGCGCCAGCCGGGACACTGAAGCTTTCTTT.

J is TRBJ1-3 and V is TRBV13; maybe TRBD1 (5 bases). CDR3 length equals 14 residues. Germline CDR1 reads PRHDT; CDR2 reads FYEKMQ (reference sequence). V lost 5 bases and J lost 3, with 11 bases in between. Written as DNA, the CDR3 is TGTGCCAGCAGCGAAAGGACACTTGGAAACACCATATATTTT. It translates to CASSERTLGNTIYF.

This sequence joins TRBV19 and TRBJ2-3; D uncertain. The germline V and J ends were trimmed by 1 base and 5 bases, with 10 bases remaining between them. The CDR3 totals 14 residues. The germline V gene encodes CDR1 LNHDA and CDR2 SQIVND (reference sequence). This CDR3 is CASSIAADLDTQYF. The CDR3 nucleotides are TGTGCCAGTAGTATAGCGGCAGACCTAGATACGCAGTATTTT.

Here the CDR3 reads CASRSTGDEQYF. The CDR3 nucleotides are TGTGCCAGCAGATCGACAGGGGACGAGCAGTACTTC. The rearrangement uses TRBV6-1 and TRBJ2-7; 8 bases fit TRBD1. CDR1 is MNHNS, CDR2 SASEGT, per germline. V lost 6 bases, J lost 5 bases, and 3 bases stayed unmatched. This CDR3 region has 12 residues.

A few counts support this clone. The chain has TRBV11-2 and TRBJ2-5; weak D call: TRBD1 (6 bases). V dropped 5 bases and J dropped 2 bases, with 12 bases sitting between them. This CDR3 contains 14 residues. Per the germline V gene, CDR1 is SGHAT and CDR2 is FQNNGV. The CDR3 sequence: CASSTGYSQETQYF. DNA of the CDR3: TGTGCCAGCAGCACAGGGTACAGTCAAGAGACCCAGTACTTC. Full variable domain (rest looked up from reference TRBV11-2 and TRBJ2-5): EAGVAQSPRYKIIEKRQSVAFWCNPISGHATLYWYQQILGQGPKLLIQFQNNGVVDDSQLPKDRFSAERLKGVDSTLKIQPAKLEDSAVYLCASSTGYSQETQYFGPGTRLLVL.

This chain links TRBV15 with TRBJ2-7; 9 positions match TRBD1. The J segment lost 3 bases and the V segment lost 1 base, leaving 4 bases of the junction unmatched. CDR3 length equals 15 residues. Germline V CDR1 and CDR2: LNHNV, YYDKDF (reference sequence). The CDR3 DNA is TGTGCCACCAGCAGAGGGGGACAGGGTGACTACGAGCAGTACTTC. It is translated as CATSRGGQGDYEQYF. The whole variable domain, remainder taken from reference TRBV15 and TRBJ2-7, is DAMVIQNPRYQVTQFGKPVTLSCSQTLNHNVMYWYQQKSSQAPKLLFHYYDKDFNNEADTPDNFQSRRPNTSFCFLDIRSPGLGDTAMYLCATSRGGQGDYEQYFGPGTRLTVT.

The chain couples TRBV4-1 to TRBJ1-5; weak D call: TRBD1 (6 bases). This CDR3 is 19 amino acids long. The V gene lost 0 bases and the J gene lost 1 base, with 19 bases spanning the gap. Germline loops: CDR1 MGHRA, CDR2 YSYEKL. The CDR3: CASSQEGRGQGSSNQPQHF. The CDR3 DNA is TGCGCCAGCAGCCAAGAGGGTCGGGGGCAGGGGAGCAGCAATCAGCCCCAGCATTTT.

This chain joins TRBV27 and TRBJ1-2; TRBD1 matches 7 bases. The CDR3 is made up of 11 amino acids. Germline CDR1 is MNHEY and CDR2 is SMNVEV (reference sequence). V trimming: 10 bases; J trimming: 6 bases; junction bases outside the gene matches: 5. CDR3: CATKQGNGYTF. The CDR3 nucleotides read TGTGCCACCAAACAGGGGAATGGCTACACCTTC.

The rearrangement uses TRBV6-1 and TRBJ1-5; D is ambiguous. This CDR3 spans 10 amino acids. V was shortened by 7 bases and J by 7 bases, with 5 bases between the two germline ends. The germline V gene has CDR1 MNHNS and CDR2 SASEGT. CDR3 region: CASTKQPQHF. The CDR3 nucleotides read TGTGCCAGCACAAAACAGCCCCAGCATTTT.

The V call is TRBV27, the J call TRBJ1-1, with TRBD1 as a possible D gene (5 bases). V dropped 3 bases and J dropped 0 bases, with 8 bases sitting between them. The CDR3 length is 14 residues. Germline CDR1 reads MNHEY; CDR2 reads SMNVEV (reference sequence). The CDR3 DNA is TGTGCCAGCAGTTTTGGGACCTTGAACACTGAAGCTTTCTTT. Protein sequence: CASSFGTLNTEAFF.

The chain has TRBV6-5 and TRBJ2-7; 7 nucleotides agree with TRBD1. From germline, CDR1 is MNHEY and CDR2 SVGAGI. The ends lost 5 bases at V and 6 bases at J; junction bases unmatched: 10. There are 14 residues in the CDR3. The DNA for the CDR3 is TGTGCCAGCAGTCCGCTAGGGGGCACCCTCGAGCAGTACTTC. This codes for CASSPLGGTLEQYF.

The V gene is TRBV2, the J gene TRBJ2-1; 11 bases fit TRBD2. From germline, CDR1 is SNHLY and CDR2 FYNNEI. Trimming removed 3 bases from V and 8 bases from J; junction bases left unmatched: 6. The CDR3 has 15 amino acids. As DNA, the CDR3 is TGTGCCAGCAGTGATGAACTAGCGGGAGTCCATGAGCAGTTCTTC. It yields the protein CASSDELAGVHEQFF.

This chain joins TRBV6-5 and TRBJ1-1; no definite D call. Trimming cost V 0 bases and J 0 bases, with 8 bases left between them. The CDR3 runs to 15 residues. CDR1 is MNHEY, CDR2 SVGAGI, per germline. In nucleotides, the CDR3 is TGTGCCAGCAGTTACTCAGGCAGTATGAACACTGAAGCTTTCTTT. Translation gives CASSYSGSMNTEAFF.

The chain is built from TRBV29-1 and TRBJ1-3, with D hard to call. The V gene lost 6 bases and the J gene lost 1 base, with 10 bases spanning the gap. Germline loops: CDR1 SQVTM, CDR2 ANQGSEA. The CDR3 covers 13 residues. CDR3 amino acids: CSVWTDSGNTIYF. CDR3 in DNA: TGCAGCGTGTGGACGGATTCTGGAAACACCATATATTTT. The whole variable domain, filled in from reference TRBV29-1 and TRBJ1-3, reads SAVISQKPSRDICQRGTSLTIQCQVDSQVTMMFWYRQQPGQSLTLIATANQGSEATYESGFVIDKFPISRPNLTFSTLTVSNMSPEDSSIYLCSVWTDSGNTIYFGEGSWLTVV.

The gene calls are TRBV19 and TRBJ1-3; D is unresolved. Looked up from germline, CDR1 is LNHDA and CDR2 is SQIVND (reference sequence). This CDR3 contains 17 residues. V lost 3 bases, J lost 0 bases, and 15 bases lay in between. This CDR3 is CASSIPSLVSSGNTIYF. The CDR3, as DNA: TGTGCCAGTAGTATTCCATCACTCGTGAGCTCTGGAAACACCATATATTTT.

This chain connects TRBV6-5 to TRBJ2-7, with 8 bases lining up with TRBD1. The CDR3 is 13 residues long. Germline assignment: CDR1 MNHEY and CDR2 SVGAGI. The ends lost 5 bases at V and 13 bases at J; junction bases unmatched: 13. CDR3 residues: CASSEAVTGEYYF. The CDR3, as DNA: TGTGCCAGCAGTGAAGCCGTGACAGGGGAATACTACTTC.